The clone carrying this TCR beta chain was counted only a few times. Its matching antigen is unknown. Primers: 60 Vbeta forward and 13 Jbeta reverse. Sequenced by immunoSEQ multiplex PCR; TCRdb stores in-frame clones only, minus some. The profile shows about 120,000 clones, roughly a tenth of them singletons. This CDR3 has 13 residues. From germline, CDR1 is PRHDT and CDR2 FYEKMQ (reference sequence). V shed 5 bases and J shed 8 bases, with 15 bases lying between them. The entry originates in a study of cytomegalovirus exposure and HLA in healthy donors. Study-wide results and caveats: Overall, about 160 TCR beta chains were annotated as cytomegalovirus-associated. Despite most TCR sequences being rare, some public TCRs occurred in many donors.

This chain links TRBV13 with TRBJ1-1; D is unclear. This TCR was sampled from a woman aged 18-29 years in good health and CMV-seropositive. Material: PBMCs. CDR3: CASSRTLDSEAFF. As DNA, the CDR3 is TGTGCCAGCAGCCGCACACTAGACTCCGAAGCTTTCTTT.